The 10 T cell receptor beta chains below were found in one sample sequenced in a study of identical twins. MiXCR was run by TCRdb on the 5' RACE reads, yielding one entry per CDR3 protein. The table lists about 1.7 million distinct CDR3 sequences, more than 30% of them singletons. The sample consisted of cord blood. The receptors were gathered from a newborn girl in good health.

V is TRBV12-3 or TRBV12-4 and J is TRBJ1-5; 8 nucleotides match TRBD1. V dropped 1 base and J dropped 7; count of bases not matched to a gene: 9. This CDR3 contains 16 residues. CDR3 region: CASSLGTYRGWQPQHF. In DNA form, the CDR3 reads TGTGCCAGCAGTTTAGGGACCTACAGGGGGTGGCAGCCCCAGCATTTT.

V and J are TRBV21-1 and TRBJ2-5; the table's D gene call, TRBD1, was not cross checked with the DNA. TRBV21-1 is assigned pseudogene status. CDR3 size: 13 residues. CDR3 coding DNA: TGTGCCAGCAGATCCGGGGAGCAAGAGACCCAGTACTTC. Translation: CASRSGEQETQYF.

V gene TRBV20-1 combines with J gene TRBJ1-2; D perhaps matches TRBD1 (5 bases). The CDR3 runs 11 residues. Germline values: CDR1 DFQATT, CDR2 SNEGSKA (reference sequence). The CDR3 bases are TGCAGCCAGGCAGAGGGGTATGGCTACACCTTC. It translates to CSQAEGYGYTF.

The chain employs TRBV6-6 and TRBJ2-2, with 11 positions matching TRBD1. The CDR3 extends over 15 amino acids. Germline V lookup: CDR1 MNHNY, CDR2 SVGAGI (reference sequence). Unmatched junction bases numbered 2, after V lost 4 bases and J lost 4 bases. For the CDR3, the DNA is TGTGCCAGCAGTTCCGGGACAGGGGGCACCGGGGAGCTGTTTTTT. Its protein is CASSSGTGGTGELFF.

Worth noting for this clonotype: This may come from a read error, since a much larger clone is one base off. The chain links TRBV12-3 or TRBV12-4 to TRBJ2-3, with D perhaps TRBD1 (6 bases). This CDR3 spans 13 amino acids. V dropped 1 base and J dropped 11 bases, with 13 bases sitting between them. The CDR3 spells CASSLGRGGRQYF. For the CDR3, the DNA is TGTGCCAGCAGTTTAGGAAGAGGGGGTAGGCAGTATTTT.

This clonotype came up once. This chain uses TRBV20-1 with TRBJ1-3; no firm D call. V lost 6 bases to trimming and J lost 1 base, with 7 bases between them. The CDR3 runs 12 residues. The germline CDR1 and CDR2 sequences are DFQATT and SNEGSKA (reference sequence). Here the CDR3 DNA reads TGCAGTGCAGGTTATTCTGGAAACACCATATATTTT. Protein product: CSAGYSGNTIYF.

The chain couples TRBV16 to TRBJ1-6, with 9 bases identical to TRBD1. Germline values: CDR1 KGHSY, CDR2 FQNENV. This CDR3 region has 17 residues. V lost 6 bases and J lost 7; bases outside the gene matches: 13. CDR3 DNA sequence: TGTGCCAGCAGTCGGGGACAGGGTTCCCCTGGAAATTCACCCCTCCACTTT. Its protein is CASSRGQGSPGNSPLHF.

The genes are TRBV25-1 and TRBJ2-2, with D possibly being TRBD1 (5 bases). Trimming shortened V by 3 bases and J by 3 bases, and 11 bases separated the two germline ends. The CDR3 runs to 15 residues. Germline V gives CDR1 MGHDK, CDR2 SYGVNS. CDR3 sequence: CASSEGLVDTGELFF. The CDR3 nucleotides read TGTGCCAGCAGTGAGGGGCTAGTAGACACCGGGGAGCTGTTTTTT.

V is TRBV4-2 and J is TRBJ1-2, with unresolved D. The ends were cut back, 0 bases at V and 5 bases at J, with 10 bases in the middle. The CDR3 consists of 14 residues. CDR1 is LGHNA and CDR2 is YNFKEQ in the germline V gene. The chain's CDR3 is CASSQESGIYGYTF. CDR3 DNA: TGTGCCAGCAGCCAAGAATCAGGTATATATGGCTACACCTTC.

The rearrangement uses TRBV20-1 and TRBJ2-4, with D possibly being TRBD2 (6 bases). CDR1 and CDR2 (germline): DFQATT, SNEGSKA (reference sequence). This CDR3 contains 13 residues. V was trimmed by 3 bases and J by 13 bases, leaving 19 bases between them. CDR3 residues: CSARPSGTPGQYF. CDR3 coding DNA: TGCAGTGCTAGGCCCTCGGGGACTCCCGGGCAGTACTTC.